The next 24 T cell receptor beta chains were all read from a single sample in a study of cytomegalovirus exposure and HLA in healthy donors. The assay was immunoSEQ multiplex PCR, and TCRdb's table has in-frame clones only and misses some. The table has 150,000 to 200,000 clones, approximately 87% seen once. Sequencing used PBMCs. The receptors come from a woman aged 25 to 45 in good health and CMV-seronegative.

The chain recombines TRBV29-1 with TRBJ1-1; D is unresolved. The V and J ends lost 3 bases and 7 bases respectively, with 6 bases between them. CDR1 is SQVTM, CDR2 ANQGSEA, per germline. The CDR3 length is 10 residues. This CDR3 reads CSVELGEAFF. The CDR3 DNA reads TGCAGCGTTGAGTTGGGTGAAGCTTTCTTT. The complete variable domain, with remaining parts taken from reference TRBV29-1 and TRBJ1-1, reads SAVISQKPSRDICQRGTSLTIQCQVDSQVTMMFWYRQQPGQSLTLIATANQGSEATYESGFVIDKFPISRPNLTFSTLTVSNMSPEDSSIYLCSVELGEAFFGQGTRLTVV.

The rearrangement uses TRBV11-1 and TRBJ2-2; the D is unclear. The germline V gene encodes CDR1 SGHAT and CDR2 FQDESV (reference sequence). Trimming removed 1 base at V and 6 bases at J, with 6 bases between. The CDR3 has 13 residues. CDR3: CASSLDRAGELFF. DNA for the CDR3: TGTGCCAGCAGCTTAGATCGGGCCGGGGAGCTGTTTTTT.

This chain joins TRBV6-5 and TRBJ1-2; tentatively, D is TRBD1 (6 bases). The V and J ends lost 9 bases and 6 bases respectively, with 14 bases between them. This CDR3 is built from 12 residues. Germline V gene sequence: CDR1 MNHEY, CDR2 SVGAGI. The DNA for the CDR3 is TGTGCCAGGGGAGGACAGTCGGATGGCTACACCTTC. Translation gives CARGGQSDGYTF.

The rearrangement uses TRBV9 and TRBJ2-1; 7 nucleotides agree with TRBD1. CDR1 is SGDLS, CDR2 YYNGEE, per germline. The ends lost 3 bases at V and 11 bases at J; junction bases unmatched: 5. The CDR3 is 12 amino acids. Written as DNA, the CDR3 is TGTGCCAGCAGCGCCCAGGGGGTCCAGCAGTTCTTC. Translation: CASSAQGVQQFF. The complete variable domain, with remaining parts taken from reference TRBV9 and TRBJ2-1, reads DSGVTQTPKHLITATGQRVTLRCSPRSGDLSVYWYQQSLDQGLQFLIQYYNGEERAKGNILERFSAQQFPDLHSELNLSSLELGDSALYFCASSAQGVQQFFGPGTRLTVL.

This rearrangement joins TRBV10-3 to TRBJ1-2; D unclear. The V gene lost 5 bases and the J gene lost 5 bases, with 21 bases spanning the gap. Germline V lookup: CDR1 ENHRY, CDR2 SYGVKD. This CDR3 has 16 amino acids. As DNA, the CDR3 is TGTGCCATCAGTACGGAGGAGGCAGGATGGGAGTATGGCTACACCTTC. It encodes CAISTEEAGWEYGYTF.

CDR3 residues: CASVRGREQYF. In DNA, the CDR3 is TGTGCCAGCGTACGGGGGCGCGAGCAGTACTTC. This chain uses TRBV2 with TRBJ2-7; D is possibly TRBD1 or TRBD2 (6 bases each). V was cut by 8 bases and J by 6 bases, with 11 bases left in between. In germline, CDR1 is SNHLY, CDR2 FYNNEI. CDR3 size: 11 residues.

CDR3 sequence: CASSPSSKNTGELFF. CDR3 nucleotide sequence: TGTGCCAGTAGTCCGTCGTCAAAGAACACCGGGGAGCTGTTTTTT. The chain links TRBV19 to TRBJ2-2; unclear D gene. CDR1 and CDR2 from the germline V gene are LNHDA and SQIVND (reference sequence). Deletions cut 5 bases from V and 1 base from J, with 11 bases between. CDR3 length: 15 residues.

The chain combines TRBV27 with TRBJ2-1, with 7 bases lining up with TRBD2. The CDR3 consists of 13 residues. CDR1 is MNHEY, CDR2 SMNVEV, per germline (reference sequence). V lost 1 base to trimming and J lost 8 bases; unmatched junction nucleotides: 2. CDR3 in amino acids: CASSLFRGDEQFF. The CDR3 coding sequence is TGTGCCAGCAGTTTATTCCGGGGGGATGAGCAGTTCTTC.

The genes are TRBV10-3 and TRBJ2-2; TRBD2 matches at 11 bases. This CDR3 spans 18 amino acids. Germline CDR1 reads ENHRY; CDR2 reads SYGVKD. With 2 bases clipped from V and 5 bases from J, the junction kept 10 bases outside the gene matches. The CDR3: CAISERMAGTSGTGELFF. In DNA form, the CDR3 reads TGTGCCATCAGTGAGCGGATGGCCGGGACTAGCGGTACCGGGGAGCTGTTTTTT.

The V call is TRBV7-9, the J call TRBJ2-5; D is undetermined. Trimming left V 3 bases short and J 5 bases short, with 16 bases between. CDR1 is SEHNR and CDR2 is FQNEAQ in the germline V gene (reference sequence). This CDR3 is 15 amino acids long. The CDR3 spells CASSFLESVRETQYF. DNA of the CDR3: TGTGCCAGCAGCTTCCTGGAAAGCGTGAGGGAGACCCAGTACTTC.

The chain carries TRBV11-2 and TRBJ2-3; 7 bases line up with TRBD2. The CDR3 extends over 17 amino acids. Trimming removed 5 bases from V and 3 bases from J; junction bases left unmatched: 14. From germline, CDR1 is SGHAT and CDR2 FQNNGV. DNA of the CDR3: TGTGCCAGCAGCCCTACGGGGCGGGAGAGTAGGACAGATACGCAGTATTTT. Translation: CASSPTGRESRTDTQYF.

The rearrangement uses TRBV28 and TRBJ2-1; no firm D call. This CDR3 spans 12 amino acids. Trimming took 5 bases from V and 4 from J, leaving 6 bases between them. Germline V gene lookup returns CDR1 MDHEN and CDR2 SYDVKM. CDR3 amino acids: CASSPAYNEQFF. CDR3 nucleotide sequence: TGTGCCAGCAGTCCCGCATACAATGAGCAGTTCTTC. The full variable domain, its missing parts supplied by reference TRBV28 and TRBJ2-1, is DVKVTQSSRYLVKRTGEKVFLECVQDMDHENMFWYRQDPGLGLRLIYFSYDVKMKEKGDIPEGYSVSREKKERFSLILESASTNQTSMYLCASSPAYNEQFFGPGTRLTVL.

The chain is built from TRBV6-5 and TRBJ2-1, with TRBD2 matching over 8 bases. The CDR3 consists of 16 residues. The junction had 12 bases not matched to a gene; V was cut back by 3 bases and J by 8 bases. CDR1 is MNHEY, CDR2 SVGAGI, per germline. CDR3 sequence: CASSYQAGVRRDEQFF. As DNA, the CDR3 is TGTGCCAGCAGTTATCAAGCGGGAGTACGGCGGGATGAGCAGTTCTTC.

The chain recombines TRBV9 with TRBJ2-7; D uncertain. The CDR3 is 14 residues long. Germline values: CDR1 SGDLS, CDR2 YYNGEE. The V end lost 1 base, the J end lost 0 bases, and 8 bases lay between the germline ends. The CDR3 loop is CASSVFPNSYEQYF. CDR3 in DNA: TGTGCCAGCAGCGTATTTCCCAACTCCTACGAGCAGTACTTC.

This clone turned up a few times. The chain has TRBV25-1 and TRBJ1-5; 8 bases align to TRBD1. Germline CDR1 MGHDK, CDR2 SYGVNS. The junction had 1 base not matched to a gene; V was cut back by 4 bases and J by 2 bases. The CDR3 length is 14 residues. In nucleotides, the CDR3 is TGTGCCAGCAGTGCGGACAGGGGCAATCAGCCCCAGCATTTT. The encoded protein is CASSADRGNQPQHF.

The genes are TRBV4-1 and TRBJ1-1; tentative D call: TRBD1 (6 bases). CDR3 length equals 13 residues. The V gene's germline CDR1 is MGHRA and CDR2 YSYEKL. The V and J ends lost 4 bases and 6 bases respectively, with 12 bases between them. Here the CDR3 reads CASSPVAGAEAFF. The CDR3 region has the DNA TGCGCCAGCAGCCCGGTGGCAGGGGCTGAAGCTTTCTTT.

The CDR3 nucleotides are TGTGCCAGCGGAACTCCGGGATTACCCTACGAGCAGTACTTC. Residues: CASGTPGLPYEQYF. The chain employs TRBV27 and TRBJ2-7; maybe TRBD2 (5 bases). The germline V and J ends were trimmed by 8 bases and 2 bases, with 16 bases remaining between them. The CDR3 is 14 residues long. Per germline, CDR1 MNHEY and CDR2 SMNVEV (reference sequence).

The chain links TRBV19 to TRBJ1-1; D is ambiguous. V was shortened by 6 bases and J by 4 bases, with 12 bases between the two germline ends. From germline, CDR1 is LNHDA and CDR2 SQIVND (reference sequence). The CDR3 contains 13 residues. The CDR3: CASSIGWGTEAFF. CDR3 DNA: TGTGCCAGTAGCATTGGCTGGGGCACTGAAGCTTTCTTT.

V is TRBV5-6 and J is TRBJ2-1, with D perhaps TRBD2 (6 bases). Germline lookup yields CDR1 SGHDT and CDR2 YYEEEE. Trimming pared 4 bases from V and 0 bases from J, leaving 14 bases between. This CDR3 contains 16 residues. CDR3 protein: CASSGLAASSYNEQFF. The CDR3 region has the DNA TGTGCCAGCAGCGGCTTAGCGGCGAGCTCCTACAATGAGCAGTTCTTC.

The J gene is TRBJ1-1, the V gene TRBV27; D is undetermined. In germline, CDR1 is MNHEY, CDR2 SMNVEV (reference sequence). CDR3 length: 15 amino acids. Trimming took off 6 bases at V and 0 bases at J, with 14 bases between the two ends. In DNA, the CDR3 is TGTGCCAGCAGCCGAGCGGACGGGATGAACACTGAAGCTTTCTTT. Encoded protein: CASSRADGMNTEAFF.

CDR3 sequence (DNA): TGTGCCAGCAGCGACGACAGGGGGGAAGGTCAGCCCCAGCATTTT. This encodes CASSDDRGEGQPQHF. The chain combines TRBV6-6 with TRBJ1-5, with 9 positions matching TRBD1. V shed 6 bases, J shed 6 bases, and the junction held 9 bases outside the gene matches. Germline-derived CDR1 and CDR2 are MNHNY and SVGAGI (reference sequence). This CDR3 has 15 residues.

The V gene is TRBV7-8, the J gene TRBJ2-5, with D possibly matching TRBD1 (6 bases). Germline-derived CDR1 and CDR2 are SGHVS and FQNEAQ. V was clipped by 11 bases and J by 2 bases, with 15 bases between them. The CDR3 is 13 amino acids. CDR3 amino acids: CAHGEGDQETQYF. The CDR3 DNA sequence: TGTGCCCATGGCGAGGGGGATCAAGAGACCCAGTACTTC.

This clone is medium-sized within its sample. J is TRBJ1-5 and V is TRBV4-2; TRBD1 matches 12 bases. This CDR3 contains 15 residues. Looked up from germline, CDR1 is LGHNA and CDR2 is YNFKEQ. V shed 1 base and J 5 bases; nucleotides not matched to a gene: 0. The CDR3 DNA is TGTGCCAGCAGCCAAGGGGACAGGGGGCATCAGCCCCAGCATTTT. Amino acid sequence: CASSQGDRGHQPQHF.

The genes are TRBV4-1 and TRBJ2-1; 12 nucleotides match TRBD2. The CDR3 is 16 residues long. The J segment lost 9 bases and the V segment lost 0 bases, leaving 6 bases of the junction unmatched. CDR1 MGHRA and CDR2 YSYEKL come from the germline V gene. CDR3: CASSQERLAGVTEQFF. CDR3 DNA: TGCGCCAGCAGCCAAGAAAGACTAGCGGGGGTCACTGAGCAGTTCTTC.